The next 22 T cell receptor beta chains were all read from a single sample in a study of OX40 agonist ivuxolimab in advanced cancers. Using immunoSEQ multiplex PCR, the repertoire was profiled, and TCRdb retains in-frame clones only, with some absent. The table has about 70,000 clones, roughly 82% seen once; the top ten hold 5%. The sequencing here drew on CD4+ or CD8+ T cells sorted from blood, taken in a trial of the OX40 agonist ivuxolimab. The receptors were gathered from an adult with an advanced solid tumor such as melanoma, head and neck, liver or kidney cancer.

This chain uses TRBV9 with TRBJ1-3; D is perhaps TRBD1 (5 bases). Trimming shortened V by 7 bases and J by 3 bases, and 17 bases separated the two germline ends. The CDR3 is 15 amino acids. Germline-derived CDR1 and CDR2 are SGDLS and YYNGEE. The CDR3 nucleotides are TGTGCCAGCCCGCTGAGCAGGGATAATGGAAACACCATATATTTT. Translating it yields CASPLSRDNGNTIYF.

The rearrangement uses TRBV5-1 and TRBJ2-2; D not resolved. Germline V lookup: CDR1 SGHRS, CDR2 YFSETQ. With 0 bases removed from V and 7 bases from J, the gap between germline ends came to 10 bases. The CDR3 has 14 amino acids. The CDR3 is CASSLGLNGGELFF. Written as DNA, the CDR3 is TGCGCCAGCAGCTTGGGGCTTAACGGCGGGGAGCTGTTTTTT. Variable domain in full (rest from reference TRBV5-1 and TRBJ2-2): KAGVTQTPRYLIKTRGQQVTLSCSPISGHRSVSWYQQTPGQGLQFLFEYFSETQRNKGNFPGRFSGRQFSNSRSEMNVSTLELGDSALYLCASSLGLNGGELFFGEGSRLTVL.

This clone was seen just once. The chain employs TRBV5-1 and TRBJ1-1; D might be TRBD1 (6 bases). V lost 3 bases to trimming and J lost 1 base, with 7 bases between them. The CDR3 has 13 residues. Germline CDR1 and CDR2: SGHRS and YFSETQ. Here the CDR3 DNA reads TGCGCCAGCAGCTCAGGGGAGAACACTGAAGCTTTCTTT. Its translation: CASSSGENTEAFF. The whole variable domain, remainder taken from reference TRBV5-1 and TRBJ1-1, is KAGVTQTPRYLIKTRGQQVTLSCSPISGHRSVSWYQQTPGQGLQFLFEYFSETQRNKGNFPGRFSGRQFSNSRSEMNVSTLELGDSALYLCASSSGENTEAFFGQGTRLTVV.

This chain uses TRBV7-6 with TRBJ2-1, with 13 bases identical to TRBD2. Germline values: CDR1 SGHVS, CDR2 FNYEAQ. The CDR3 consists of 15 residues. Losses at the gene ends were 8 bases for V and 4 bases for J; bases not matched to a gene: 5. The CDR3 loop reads CASSLAGGPYNEQFF. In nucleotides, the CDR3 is TGTGCCAGCTCACTAGCGGGGGGGCCTTACAATGAGCAGTTCTTC. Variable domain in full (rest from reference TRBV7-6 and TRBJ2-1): GAGVSQSPRYKVTKRGQDVALRCDPISGHVSLYWYRQALGQGPEFLTYFNYEAQQDKSGLPNDRFSAERPEGSISTLTIQRTEQRDSAMYRCASSLAGGPYNEQFFGPGTRLTVL.

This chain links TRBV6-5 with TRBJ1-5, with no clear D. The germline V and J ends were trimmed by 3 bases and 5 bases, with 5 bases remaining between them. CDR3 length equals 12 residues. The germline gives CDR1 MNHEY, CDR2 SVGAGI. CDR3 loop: CASSYPDQPQHF. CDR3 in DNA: TGTGCCAGCAGTTATCCAGATCAGCCCCAGCATTTT.

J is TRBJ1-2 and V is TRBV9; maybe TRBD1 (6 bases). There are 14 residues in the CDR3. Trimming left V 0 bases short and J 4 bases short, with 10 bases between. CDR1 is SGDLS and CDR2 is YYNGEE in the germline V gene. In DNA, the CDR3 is TGTGCCAGCAGCGTAGGTGTGGGGGCCTATGGCTACACCTTC. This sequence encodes CASSVGVGAYGYTF.

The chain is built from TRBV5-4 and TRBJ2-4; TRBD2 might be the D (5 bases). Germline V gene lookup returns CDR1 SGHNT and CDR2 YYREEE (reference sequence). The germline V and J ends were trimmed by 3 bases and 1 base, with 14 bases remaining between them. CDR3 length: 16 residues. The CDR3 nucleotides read TGTGCCAGCAGCTCGGGCGAGGACTCCGCCAAAAACATTCAGTACTTC. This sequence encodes CASSSGEDSAKNIQYF.

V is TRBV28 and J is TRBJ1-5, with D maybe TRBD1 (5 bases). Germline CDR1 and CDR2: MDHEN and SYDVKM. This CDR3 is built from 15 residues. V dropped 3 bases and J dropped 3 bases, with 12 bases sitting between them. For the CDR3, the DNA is TGTGCCAGCAGTTTCGGCGGGGGAGTCAATCAGCCCCAGCATTTT. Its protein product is CASSFGGGVNQPQHF. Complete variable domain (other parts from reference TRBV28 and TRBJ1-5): DVKVTQSSRYLVKRTGEKVFLECVQDMDHENMFWYRQDPGLGLRLIYFSYDVKMKEKGDIPEGYSVSREKKERFSLILESASTNQTSMYLCASSFGGGVNQPQHFGDGTRLSIL.

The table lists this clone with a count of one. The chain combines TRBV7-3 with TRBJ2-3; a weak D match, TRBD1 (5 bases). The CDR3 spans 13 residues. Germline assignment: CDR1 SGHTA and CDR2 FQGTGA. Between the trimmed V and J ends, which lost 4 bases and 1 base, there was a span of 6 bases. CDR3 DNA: TGTGCCAGCAGCTCACAGGGCACAGATACGCAGTATTTT. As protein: CASSSQGTDTQYF.

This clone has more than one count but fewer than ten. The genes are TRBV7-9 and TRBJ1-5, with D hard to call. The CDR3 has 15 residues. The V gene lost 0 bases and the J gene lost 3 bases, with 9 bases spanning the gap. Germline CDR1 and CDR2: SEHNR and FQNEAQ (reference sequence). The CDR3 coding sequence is TGTGCCAGCAGCTTAGCGATGGGATACAATCAGCCCCAGCATTTT. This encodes CASSLAMGYNQPQHF.

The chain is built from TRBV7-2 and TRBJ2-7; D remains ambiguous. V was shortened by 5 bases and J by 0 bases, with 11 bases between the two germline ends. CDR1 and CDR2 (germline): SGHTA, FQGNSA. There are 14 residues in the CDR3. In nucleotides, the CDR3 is TGTGCCAGCAGCCAGGCAGGCCTCTCCTACGAGCAGTACTTC. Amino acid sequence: CASSQAGLSYEQYF.

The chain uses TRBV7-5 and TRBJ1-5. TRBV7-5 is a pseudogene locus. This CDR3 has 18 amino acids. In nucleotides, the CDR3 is TGTGCCAGAAGCCCCTCCCCCCTACGAGGCTATAGCAATCAGCCCCAGCATTTT. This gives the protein CARSPSPLRGYSNQPQHF.

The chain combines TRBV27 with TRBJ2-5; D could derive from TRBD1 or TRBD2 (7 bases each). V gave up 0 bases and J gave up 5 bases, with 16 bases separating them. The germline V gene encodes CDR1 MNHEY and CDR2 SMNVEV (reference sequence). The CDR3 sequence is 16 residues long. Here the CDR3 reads CASSLSRGGGGETQYF. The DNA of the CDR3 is TGTGCCAGCAGTTTATCGAGGGGAGGGGGCGGGGAGACCCAGTACTTC.

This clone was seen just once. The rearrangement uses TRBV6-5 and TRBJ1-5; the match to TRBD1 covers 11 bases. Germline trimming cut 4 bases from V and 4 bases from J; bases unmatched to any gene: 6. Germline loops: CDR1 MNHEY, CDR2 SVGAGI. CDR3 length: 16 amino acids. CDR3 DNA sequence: TGTGCCAGCAGTTTCGGACAGGGGGCTAGGAATCAGCCCCAGCATTTT. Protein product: CASSFGQGARNQPQHF.

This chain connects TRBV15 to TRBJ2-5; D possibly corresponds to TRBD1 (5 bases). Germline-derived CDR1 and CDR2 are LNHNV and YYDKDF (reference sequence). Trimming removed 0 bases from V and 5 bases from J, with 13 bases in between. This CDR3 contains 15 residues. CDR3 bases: TGTGCCACCAGCAGAGATTTGCAGGGCGGCGAGACCCAGTACTTC. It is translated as CATSRDLQGGETQYF.

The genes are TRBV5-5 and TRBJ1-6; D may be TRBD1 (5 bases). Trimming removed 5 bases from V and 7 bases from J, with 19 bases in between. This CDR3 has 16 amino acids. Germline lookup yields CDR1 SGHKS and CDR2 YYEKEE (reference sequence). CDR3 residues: CASSRNQGFINSPLHF. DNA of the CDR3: TGTGCCAGCAGTCGCAACCAGGGATTCATCAATTCACCCCTCCACTTT.

CDR3 DNA sequence: TGTGCCAGCAGCTTATTGAGCGGGAGTACCAATGAGCAGTTCTTC. Protein: CASSLLSGSTNEQFF. The chain carries TRBV11-2 and TRBJ2-1, with 8 bases that match TRBD2. V shed 2 bases and J 6 bases; nucleotides not matched to a gene: 6. Germline CDR1 reads SGHAT; CDR2 reads FQNNGV. The length of the CDR3 is 15 residues. Drawing the rest from reference TRBV11-2 and TRBJ2-1, the complete variable domain is EAGVAQSPRYKIIEKRQSVAFWCNPISGHATLYWYQQILGQGPKLLIQFQNNGVVDDSQLPKDRFSAERLKGVDSTLKIQPAKLEDSAVYLCASSLLSGSTNEQFFGPGTRLTVL.

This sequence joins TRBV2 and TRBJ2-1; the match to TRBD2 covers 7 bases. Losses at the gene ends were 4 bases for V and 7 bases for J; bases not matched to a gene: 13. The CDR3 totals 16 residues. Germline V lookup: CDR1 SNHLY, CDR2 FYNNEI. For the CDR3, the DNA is TGTGCCAGCAGTGGACCTAGCGGCACCCTTCGGAATGAGCAGTTCTTC. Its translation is CASSGPSGTLRNEQFF.

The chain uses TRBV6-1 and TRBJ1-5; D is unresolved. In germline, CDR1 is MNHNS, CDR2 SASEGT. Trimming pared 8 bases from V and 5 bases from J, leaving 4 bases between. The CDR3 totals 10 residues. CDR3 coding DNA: TGTGCCAGCGGATATCAGCCCCAGCATTTT. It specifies CASGYQPQHF.

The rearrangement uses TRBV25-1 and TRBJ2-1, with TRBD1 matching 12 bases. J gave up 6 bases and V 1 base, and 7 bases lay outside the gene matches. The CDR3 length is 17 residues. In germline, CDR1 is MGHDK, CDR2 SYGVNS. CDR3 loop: CASSELGGQGAINEQFF. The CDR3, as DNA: TGTGCCAGCAGTGAATTAGGGGGACAGGGGGCAATCAATGAGCAGTTCTTC.

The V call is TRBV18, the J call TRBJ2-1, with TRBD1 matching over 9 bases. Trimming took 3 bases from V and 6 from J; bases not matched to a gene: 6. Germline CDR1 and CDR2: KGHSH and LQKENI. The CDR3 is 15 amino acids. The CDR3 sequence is CASSPQTGGGNEQFF. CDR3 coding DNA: TGTGCCAGCTCACCCCAGACAGGGGGTGGCAATGAGCAGTTCTTC.

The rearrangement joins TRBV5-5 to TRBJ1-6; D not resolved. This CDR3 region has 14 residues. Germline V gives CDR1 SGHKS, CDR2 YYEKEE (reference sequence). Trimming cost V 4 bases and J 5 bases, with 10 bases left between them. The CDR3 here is CASSLDVHNSPLHF. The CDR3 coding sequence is TGTGCCAGCAGCCTAGACGTCCATAATTCACCCCTCCACTTT.